Given below is one TCR beta chain in context. Trimming left V 3 bases short and J 7 bases short, with 10 bases between. The CDR3 contains 13 residues. The V gene's germline CDR1 is LGHNA and CDR2 YNFKEQ. The sample belongs to a study of blood T cell repertoires in COVID-19. Study context: Sites in the United States, Italy and Spain provided acute and convalescent COVID-19 samples. T cells, B-cell-depleted T cells, or PBMCs supplied cDNA or gDNA.

Data came from immunoSEQ multiplex PCR; TCRdb stores just in-frame clones and leaves some out. The sample lists roughly 57,000 clones, roughly 70% occurring once. The sequenced material came from peripheral blood. The chain links TRBV4-2 to TRBJ1-5, with D tentatively TRBD1 (5 bases). The clonotype originates from a woman aged 65 to 85 with acute or convalescent COVID-19. The CDR3, as DNA: TGTGCCAGCAGCCATGGGGCCGGGCAGCCCCAGCATTTT. Its translation: CASSHGAGQPQHF.